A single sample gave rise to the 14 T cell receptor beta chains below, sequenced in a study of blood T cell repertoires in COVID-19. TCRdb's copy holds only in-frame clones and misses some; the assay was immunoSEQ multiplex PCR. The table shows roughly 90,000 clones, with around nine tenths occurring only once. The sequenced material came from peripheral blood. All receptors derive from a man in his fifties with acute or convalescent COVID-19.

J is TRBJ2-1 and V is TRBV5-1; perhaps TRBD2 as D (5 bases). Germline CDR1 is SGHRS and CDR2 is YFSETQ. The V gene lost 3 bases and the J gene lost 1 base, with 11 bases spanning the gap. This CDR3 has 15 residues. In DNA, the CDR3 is TGCGCCAGCAGCTCCGGGCCGGGGTCCTACAATGAGCAGTTCTTC. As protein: CASSSGPGSYNEQFF.

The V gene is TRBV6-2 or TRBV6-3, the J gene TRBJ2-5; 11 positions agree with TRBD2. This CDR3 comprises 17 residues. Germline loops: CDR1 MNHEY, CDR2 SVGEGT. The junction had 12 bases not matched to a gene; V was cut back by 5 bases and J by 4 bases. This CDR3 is CASSLATRGLAAETQYF. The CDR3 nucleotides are TGTGCCAGCAGTCTGGCCACCCGGGGACTAGCGGCAGAGACCCAGTACTTC.

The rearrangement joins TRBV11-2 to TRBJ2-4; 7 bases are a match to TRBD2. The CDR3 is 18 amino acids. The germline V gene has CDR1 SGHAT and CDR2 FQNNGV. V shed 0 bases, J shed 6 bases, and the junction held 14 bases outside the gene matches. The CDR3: CASSLDISFLGRGNIQYF. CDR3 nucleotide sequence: TGTGCCAGCAGCTTAGATATCAGTTTTCTGGGGAGGGGAAACATTCAGTACTTC.

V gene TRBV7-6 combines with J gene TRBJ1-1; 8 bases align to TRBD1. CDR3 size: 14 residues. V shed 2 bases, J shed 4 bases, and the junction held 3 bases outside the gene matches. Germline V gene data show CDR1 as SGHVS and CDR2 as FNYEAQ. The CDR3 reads CASSLTGGPTEAFF. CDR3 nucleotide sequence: TGTGCCAGCAGCTTAACAGGGGGTCCCACTGAAGCTTTCTTT.

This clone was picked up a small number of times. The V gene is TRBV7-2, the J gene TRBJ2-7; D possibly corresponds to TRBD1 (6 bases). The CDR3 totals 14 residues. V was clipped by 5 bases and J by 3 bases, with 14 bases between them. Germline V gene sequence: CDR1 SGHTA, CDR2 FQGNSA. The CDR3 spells CASSPWTASYEQYF. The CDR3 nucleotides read TGTGCCAGCAGCCCCTGGACAGCCAGCTACGAGCAGTACTTC.

The CDR3 loop is CASSSQGNTGELFF. The DNA of the CDR3 is TGTGCCAGCAGCTCGCAGGGGAACACCGGGGAGCTGTTTTTT. The V call is TRBV7-2, the J call TRBJ2-2; D might be TRBD1 (5 bases). Trimming stripped 4 bases from V and 1 base from J, with 7 bases between. The CDR3 covers 14 residues. Germline-derived CDR1 and CDR2 are SGHTA and FQGNSA.

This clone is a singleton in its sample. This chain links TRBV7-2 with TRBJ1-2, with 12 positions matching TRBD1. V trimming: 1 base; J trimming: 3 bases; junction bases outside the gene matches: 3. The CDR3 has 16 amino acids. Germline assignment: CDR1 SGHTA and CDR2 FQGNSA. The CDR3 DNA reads TGTGCCAGCAGCTTAGACGGGACAGGGGGCTACTATGGCTACACCTTC. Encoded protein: CASSLDGTGGYYGYTF.

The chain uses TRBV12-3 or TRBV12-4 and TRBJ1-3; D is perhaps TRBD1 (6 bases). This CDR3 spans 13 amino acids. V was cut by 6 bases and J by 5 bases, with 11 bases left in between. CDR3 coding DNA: TGTGCCAGCAGCCTCCGGGACAGAAACACCATATATTTT. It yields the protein CASSLRDRNTIYF.

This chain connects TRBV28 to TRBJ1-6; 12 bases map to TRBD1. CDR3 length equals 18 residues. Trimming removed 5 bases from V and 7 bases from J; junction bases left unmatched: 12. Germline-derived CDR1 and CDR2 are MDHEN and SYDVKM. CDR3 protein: CASSHRDRGLWENSPLHF. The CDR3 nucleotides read TGTGCCAGCAGTCACCGGGACAGGGGGCTCTGGGAGAATTCACCCCTCCACTTT.

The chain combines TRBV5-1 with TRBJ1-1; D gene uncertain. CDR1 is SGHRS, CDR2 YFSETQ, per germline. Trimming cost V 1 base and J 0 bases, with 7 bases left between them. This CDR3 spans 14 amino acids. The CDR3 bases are TGCGCCAGCAGCTTGTTCCAGATGAACACTGAAGCTTTCTTT. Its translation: CASSLFQMNTEAFF.

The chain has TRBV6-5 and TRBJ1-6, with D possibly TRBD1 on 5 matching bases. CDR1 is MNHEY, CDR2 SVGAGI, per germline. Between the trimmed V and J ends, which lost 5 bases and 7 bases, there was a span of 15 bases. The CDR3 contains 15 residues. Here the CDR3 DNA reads TGTGCCAGCAGTACCAGTCTCCAGGGCAATTCACCCCTCCACTTT. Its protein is CASSTSLQGNSPLHF.

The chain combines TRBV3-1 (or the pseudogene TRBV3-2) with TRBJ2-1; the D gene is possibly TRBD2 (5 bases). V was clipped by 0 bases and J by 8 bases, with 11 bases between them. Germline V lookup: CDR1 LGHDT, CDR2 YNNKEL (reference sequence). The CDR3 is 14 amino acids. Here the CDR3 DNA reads TGTGCCAGCAGCCAAGAGGTTCTAGCCCATGAGCAGTTCTTC. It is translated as CASSQEVLAHEQFF.

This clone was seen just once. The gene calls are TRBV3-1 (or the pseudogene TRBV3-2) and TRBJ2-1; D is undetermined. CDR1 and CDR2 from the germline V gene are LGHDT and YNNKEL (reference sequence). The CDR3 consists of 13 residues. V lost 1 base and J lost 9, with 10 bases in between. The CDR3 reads CASSQGLRSEQFF. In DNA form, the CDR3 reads TGTGCCAGCAGCCAAGGGTTAAGGAGTGAGCAGTTCTTC.

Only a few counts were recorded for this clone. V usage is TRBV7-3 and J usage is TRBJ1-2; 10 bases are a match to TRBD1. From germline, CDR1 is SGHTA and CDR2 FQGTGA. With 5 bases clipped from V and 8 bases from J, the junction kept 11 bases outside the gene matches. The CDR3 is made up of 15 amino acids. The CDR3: CASSISGTGDRGYTF. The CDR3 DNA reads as TGTGCCAGCAGCATTTCCGGGACAGGGGATAGGGGCTACACCTTC.